This T cell receptor (beta chain) is drawn from a study of cytomegalovirus exposure and HLA in healthy donors. The germline gives CDR1 SGDLS, CDR2 YYNGEE. The CDR3 consists of 13 residues. V was pared by 0 bases and J by 4 bases, with 7 bases between. This table comes from immunoSEQ multiplex PCR, and its TCRdb copy is limited to in-frame clones, with some not included. The sample yields under 150,000 clones, roughly 88% seen once. Sequenced input: PBMCs. V and J are TRBV9 and TRBJ2-5; tentative D call: TRBD2 (5 bases). This TCR derives from a young woman in good health and CMV-seropositive. The DNA of the CDR3 is TGTGCCAGCAGCGTAGAAGGGAGAGAGACCCAGTACTTC. This translates into CASSVEGRETQYF. Complete variable domain (other parts from reference TRBV9 and TRBJ2-5): DSGVTQTPKHLITATGQRVTLRCSPRSGDLSVYWYQQSLDQGLQFLIQYYNGEERAKGNILERFSAQQFPDLHSELNLSSLELGDSALYFCASSVEGRETQYFGPGTRLLVL.